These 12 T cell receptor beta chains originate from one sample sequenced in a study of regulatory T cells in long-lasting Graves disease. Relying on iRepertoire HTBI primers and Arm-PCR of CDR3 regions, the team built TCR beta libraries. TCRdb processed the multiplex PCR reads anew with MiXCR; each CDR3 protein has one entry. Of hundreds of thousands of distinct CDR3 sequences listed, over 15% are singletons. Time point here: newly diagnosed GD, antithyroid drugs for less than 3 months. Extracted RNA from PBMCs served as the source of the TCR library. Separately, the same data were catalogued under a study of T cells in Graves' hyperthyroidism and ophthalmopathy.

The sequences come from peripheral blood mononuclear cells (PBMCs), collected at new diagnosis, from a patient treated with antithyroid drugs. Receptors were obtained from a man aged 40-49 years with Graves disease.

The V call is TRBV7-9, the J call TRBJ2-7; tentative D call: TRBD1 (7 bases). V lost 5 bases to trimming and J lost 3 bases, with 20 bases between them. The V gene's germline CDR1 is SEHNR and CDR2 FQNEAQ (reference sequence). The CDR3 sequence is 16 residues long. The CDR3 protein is CASSPGGGQEGYEQYF. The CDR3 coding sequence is TGTGCCAGCAGCCCCGGAGGGGGCCAGGAGGGCTACGAGCAGTACTTC.

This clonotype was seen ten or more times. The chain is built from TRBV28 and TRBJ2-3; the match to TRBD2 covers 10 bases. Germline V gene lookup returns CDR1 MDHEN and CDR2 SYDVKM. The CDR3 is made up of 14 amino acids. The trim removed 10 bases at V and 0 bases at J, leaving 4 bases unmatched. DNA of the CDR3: TGTGCCACAGCGGGGGGGTATAGCACAGATACGCAGTATTTT. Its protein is CATAGGYSTDTQYF. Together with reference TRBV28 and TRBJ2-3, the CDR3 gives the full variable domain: DVKVTQSSRYLVKRTGEKVFLECVQDMDHENMFWYRQDPGLGLRLIYFSYDVKMKEKGDIPEGYSVSREKKERFSLILESASTNQTSMYLCATAGGYSTDTQYFGPGTRLTVL.

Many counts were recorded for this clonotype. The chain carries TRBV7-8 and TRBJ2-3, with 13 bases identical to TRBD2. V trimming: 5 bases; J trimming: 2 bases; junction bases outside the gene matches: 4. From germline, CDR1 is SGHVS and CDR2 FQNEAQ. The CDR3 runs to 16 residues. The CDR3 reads CASSLGLAGDTDTQYF. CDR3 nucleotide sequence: TGTGCCAGCAGCCTAGGACTAGCGGGGGACACAGATACGCAGTATTTT.

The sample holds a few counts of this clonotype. CDR3 DNA sequence: TGTGCCAGCAGCCAAGATGGTGGGGTTTCACCCCTCCACTTT. Translating it yields CASSQDGGVSPLHF. The V and J genes are TRBV4-2 and TRBJ1-6; no definite D call. The germline gives CDR1 LGHNA, CDR2 YNFKEQ. With 0 bases removed from V and 9 bases from J, the gap between germline ends came to 9 bases. The CDR3 runs to 14 residues.

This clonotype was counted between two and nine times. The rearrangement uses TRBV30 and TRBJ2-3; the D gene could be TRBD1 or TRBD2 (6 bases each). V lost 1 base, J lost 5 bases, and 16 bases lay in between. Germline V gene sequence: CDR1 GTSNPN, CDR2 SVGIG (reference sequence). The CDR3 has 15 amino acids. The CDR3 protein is CAWSGGRGAKDTQYF. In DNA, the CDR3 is TGTGCCTGGAGTGGGGGAAGGGGGGCTAAAGATACGCAGTATTTT. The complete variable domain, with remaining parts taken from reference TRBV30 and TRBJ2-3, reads SQTIHQWPATLVQPVGSPLSLECTVEGTSNPNLYWYRQAAGRGLQLLFYSVGIGQISSEVPQNLSASRPQDRQFILSSKKLLLSDSGFYLCAWSGGRGAKDTQYFGPGTRLTVL.

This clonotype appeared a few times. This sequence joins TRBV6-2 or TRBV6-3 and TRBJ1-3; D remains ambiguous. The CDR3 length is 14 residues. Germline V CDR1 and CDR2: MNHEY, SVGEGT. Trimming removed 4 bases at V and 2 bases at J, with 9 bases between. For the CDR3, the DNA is TGTGCCAGCAGTTCCTGGATAACTGGAAACACCATATATTTT. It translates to CASSSWITGNTIYF.

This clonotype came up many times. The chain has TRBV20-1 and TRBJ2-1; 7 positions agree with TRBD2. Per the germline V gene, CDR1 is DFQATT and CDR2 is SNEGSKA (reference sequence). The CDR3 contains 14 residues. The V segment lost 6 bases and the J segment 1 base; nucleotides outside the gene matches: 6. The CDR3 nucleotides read TGCAGTGCCAGATTCGGGGGGTCCTACAATGAGCAGTTCTTC. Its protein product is CSARFGGSYNEQFF.

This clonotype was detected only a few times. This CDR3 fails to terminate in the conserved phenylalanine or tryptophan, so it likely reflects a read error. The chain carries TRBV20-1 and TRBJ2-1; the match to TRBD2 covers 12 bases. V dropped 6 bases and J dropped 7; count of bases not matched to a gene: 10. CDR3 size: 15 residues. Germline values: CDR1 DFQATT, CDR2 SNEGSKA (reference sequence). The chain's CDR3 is CSAPSGGAPRNEQFL. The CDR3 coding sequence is TGCAGTGCCCCTAGCGGGGGGGCCCCTAGGAATGAGCAGTTCCTC.

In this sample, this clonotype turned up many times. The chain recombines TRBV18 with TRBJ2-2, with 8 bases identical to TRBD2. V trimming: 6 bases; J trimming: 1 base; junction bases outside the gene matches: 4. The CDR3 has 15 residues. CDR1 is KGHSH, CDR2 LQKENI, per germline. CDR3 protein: CASSRLAMNTGELFF. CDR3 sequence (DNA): TGTGCCAGCTCCAGACTAGCGATGAACACCGGGGAGCTGTTTTTT.

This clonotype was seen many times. The CDR3 loop reads CASSLAGALAADTQYF. The DNA for the CDR3 is TGTGCCAGCAGCTTAGCCGGTGCCTTAGCAGCCGATACGCAGTATTTT. The chain employs TRBV11-2 and TRBJ2-3; D unresolved. The CDR3 runs 16 residues. The ends were cut back, 1 base at V and 6 bases at J, with 17 bases in the middle. CDR1 and CDR2 from the germline V gene are SGHAT and FQNNGV.

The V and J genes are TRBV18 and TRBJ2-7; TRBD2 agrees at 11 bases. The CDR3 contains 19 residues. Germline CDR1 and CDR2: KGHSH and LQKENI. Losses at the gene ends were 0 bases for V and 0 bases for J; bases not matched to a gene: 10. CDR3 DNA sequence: TGTGCCAGCTCACCACCCCTAGCGGGGGGCAAAACCTACTCCTACGAGCAGTACTTC. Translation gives CASSPPLAGGKTYSYEQYF.

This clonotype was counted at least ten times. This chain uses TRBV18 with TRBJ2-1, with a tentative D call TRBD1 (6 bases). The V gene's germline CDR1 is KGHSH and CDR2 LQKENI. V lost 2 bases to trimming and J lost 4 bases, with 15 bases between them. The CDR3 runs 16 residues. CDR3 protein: CASSPMGRGVYNEQFF. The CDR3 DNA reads TGTGCCAGCTCACCAATGGGCAGGGGCGTTTACAATGAGCAGTTCTTC.